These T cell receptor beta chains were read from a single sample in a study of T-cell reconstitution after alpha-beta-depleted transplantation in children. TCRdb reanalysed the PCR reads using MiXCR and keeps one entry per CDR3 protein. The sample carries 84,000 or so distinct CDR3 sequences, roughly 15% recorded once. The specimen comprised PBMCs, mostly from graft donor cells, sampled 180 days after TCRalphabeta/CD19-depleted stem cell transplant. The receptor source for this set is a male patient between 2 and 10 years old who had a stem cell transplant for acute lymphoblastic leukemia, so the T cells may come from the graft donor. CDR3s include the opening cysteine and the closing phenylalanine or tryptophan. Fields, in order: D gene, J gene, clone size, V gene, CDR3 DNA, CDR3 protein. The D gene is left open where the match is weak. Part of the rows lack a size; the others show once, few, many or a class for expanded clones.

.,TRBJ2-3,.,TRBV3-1,TGTGCCAGCAGCCAATTTCTCGAGGGGGGGTTAACTAGCACAGATACGCAGTATTTT,CASSQFLEGGLTSTDTQYF
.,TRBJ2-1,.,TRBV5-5,TGTGCCAGCAGCTCTGGGTCCTTCAATGAGCAGTTCTTC,CASSSGSFNEQFF
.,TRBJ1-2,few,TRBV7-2,TGTGCCAGCAGCTTAGTTGGGACCAACAATAAAGGTGGCTACACCTTC,CASSLVGTNNKGGYTF
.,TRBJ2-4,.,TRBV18,TGTGCCAGCTCACCTTCGGGGACGGCCAAAAACATTCAGTACTTC,CASSPSGTAKNIQYF
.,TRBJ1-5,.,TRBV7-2,TGTGCCAGCAGCTTAGGGGGGGGTCTCAATCAGCCCCAGCATTTT,CASSLGGGLNQPQHF
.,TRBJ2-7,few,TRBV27,TGTGCCAGCAGTTTATACAGGGACTACGAGCAGTACTTC,CASSLYRDYEQYF
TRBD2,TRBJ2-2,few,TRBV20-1,TGCAGTGCTAGGGAGGAAGCGGGGGCCGACACCGGGGAGCTGTTTTTT,CSAREEAGADTGELFF
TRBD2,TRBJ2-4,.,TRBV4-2,TGTGCCAGCAGCCCGCTAGGGAGCGGGGGAACAAAAAACATTCAGTACTTC,CASSPLGSGGTKNIQYF
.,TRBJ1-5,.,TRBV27,TGTGCCAGCAAAGTCCCTTCAAATCAGCCCCAGCATTTT,CASKVPSNQPQHF
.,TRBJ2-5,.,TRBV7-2,TGTGCCAGCAGCTTTGTGGGCTCCAGGGAGACCCAGTACTTC,CASSFVGSRETQYF
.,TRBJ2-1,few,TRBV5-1,TGCGCCAGCAGCTTGGCGTTAGGGTCCTACAATGAGCAGTTCTTC,CASSLALGSYNEQFF
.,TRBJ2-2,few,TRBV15,TGTGCCACCAGCATAATACAGGGAGGGGAGCTGTTTTTT,CATSIIQGGELFF
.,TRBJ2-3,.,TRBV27,TGTGCCAGCAGTAATTCGGTGGATACGCAGTATTTT,CASSNSVDTQYF
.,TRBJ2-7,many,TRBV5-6,TGTGCCAGCACCCTGGGCAGGGCTGGCTACGAGCAGTACTTC,CASTLGRAGYEQYF
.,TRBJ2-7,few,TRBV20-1,TGCAGTGCTAGAGATCAAAAGTCTGGGCTTTGGGAGCAGTACTTC,CSARDQKSGLWEQYF
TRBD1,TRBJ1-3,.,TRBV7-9,TGTGCCAGCAGCTCAGGGGGACAGCGCTCTGGAAACACCATATATTTT,CASSSGGQRSGNTIYF
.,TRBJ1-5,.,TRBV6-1,TGTGCCAGCAGTATTGGACCCGATAGCAATCAGCCCCAGCATTTT,CASSIGPDSNQPQHF